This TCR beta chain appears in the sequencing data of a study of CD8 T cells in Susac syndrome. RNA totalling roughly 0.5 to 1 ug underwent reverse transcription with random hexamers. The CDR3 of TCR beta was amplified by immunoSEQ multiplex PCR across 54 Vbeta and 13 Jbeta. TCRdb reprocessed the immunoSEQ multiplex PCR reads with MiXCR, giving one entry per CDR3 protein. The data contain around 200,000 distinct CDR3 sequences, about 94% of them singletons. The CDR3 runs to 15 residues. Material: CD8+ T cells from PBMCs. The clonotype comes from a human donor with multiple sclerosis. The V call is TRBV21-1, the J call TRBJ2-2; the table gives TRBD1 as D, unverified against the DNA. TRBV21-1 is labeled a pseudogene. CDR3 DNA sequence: TGTGCCAGCAGCGCATTAGGGGGCCACACCGGGGAGCTGTTTTTT. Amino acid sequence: CASSALGGHTGELFF.